This entry describes one TCR beta chain. The data belong to a study of blood T cell repertoires in COVID-19. V was trimmed by 0 bases and J by 6 bases, leaving 6 bases between them. The germline gives CDR1 MNHNY, CDR2 SVGAGI (reference sequence). The length of the CDR3 is 13 residues. Measured with immunoSEQ multiplex PCR; TCRdb has only the in-frame clones, and not every one. The sample holds around 220,000 clones, about 89% seen once. The clonotype originates from a woman under 30 who had recovered from COVID-19. Source material: PBMCs or T cells enriched from blood (not recorded which). The genes are TRBV6-6 and TRBJ1-5; D might be TRBD1 (5 bases). This CDR3 reads CASSYSDSQPQHF. CDR3 sequence (DNA): TGTGCCAGCAGTTACTCCGACAGTCAGCCCCAGCATTTT.